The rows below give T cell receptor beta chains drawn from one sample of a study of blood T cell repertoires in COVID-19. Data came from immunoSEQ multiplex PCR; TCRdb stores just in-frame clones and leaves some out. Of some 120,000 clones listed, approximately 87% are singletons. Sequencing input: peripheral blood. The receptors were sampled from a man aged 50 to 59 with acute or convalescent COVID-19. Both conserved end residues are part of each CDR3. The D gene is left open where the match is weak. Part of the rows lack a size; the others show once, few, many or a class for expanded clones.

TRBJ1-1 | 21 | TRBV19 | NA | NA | TGTGCGTCTCTAGGGGTAGGTGGAGGGCAGCCAGCATCAACGAAGAACACTGAAGCTTTCTTT | CASLGVGGGQPASTKNTEAFF
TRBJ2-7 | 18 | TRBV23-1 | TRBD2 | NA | TGCGCCAGCAGCGCGGGGGTGGCTCCTGATAGCGGGTCATACGAGCAGTACTTC | CASSAGVAPDSGSYEQYF
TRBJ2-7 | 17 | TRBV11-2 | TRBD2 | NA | TGTGCCAGCAGCTCCCCCCAACTAGCGGCCTACTCCTACGAGCAGTACTTC | CASSSPQLAAYSYEQYF
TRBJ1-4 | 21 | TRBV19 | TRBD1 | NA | TGTGCCAGTAGTAATACCCTGATTATTGCGGACAGGGGTGTTTGGGATGAAAAACTGTTTTTT | CASSNTLIIADRGVWDEKLFF
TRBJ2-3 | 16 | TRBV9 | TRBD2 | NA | TGTGCCAGCACAGTGGGGACTAGCGGGAGAACAGATACGCAGTATTTT | CASTVGTSGRTDTQYF
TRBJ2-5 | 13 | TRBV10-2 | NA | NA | TGCGCCAGCAGCAGGGACACGGGTGAGACCCAGTACTTC | CASSRDTGETQYF
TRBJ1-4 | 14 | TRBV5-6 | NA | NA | TGTGCCAGCAGCTTGAACAGGATTAATGAAAAACTGTTTTTT | CASSLNRINEKLFF
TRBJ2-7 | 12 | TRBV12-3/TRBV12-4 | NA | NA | TGTGCCAGCAGTTACGGATCTCGCGGGCAGTACTTC | CASSYGSRGQYF
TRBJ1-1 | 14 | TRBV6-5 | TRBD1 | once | TGTGCCAGCTCGCGGACAGGGGGCGGCACTGAAGCTTTCTTT | CASSRTGGGTEAFF
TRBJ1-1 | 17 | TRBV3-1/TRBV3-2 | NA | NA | TGTGCCAGCAGCCAAGATCTGGACAGCTTTCGGAACACTGAAGCTTTCTTT | CASSQDLDSFRNTEAFF
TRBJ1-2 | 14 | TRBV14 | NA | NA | TGTGCCAGCAGCCAAACACAGGGTTCGAGTGGCTACACCTTC | CASSQTQGSSGYTF
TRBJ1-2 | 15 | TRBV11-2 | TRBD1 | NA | TGTGCCAGCAGCTTGGCCGGACAGGTGGCATATGGCTACACCTTC | CASSLAGQVAYGYTF
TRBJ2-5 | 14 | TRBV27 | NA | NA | TGTGCCAGCAGGCCCGGTGGTAGCCAAGAGACCCAGTACTTC | CASRPGGSQETQYF
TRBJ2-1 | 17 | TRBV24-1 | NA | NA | TGTGCCACCAGTGACCATGTAACAGGAGGGTCTTTTAATGAGCAGTTCTTC | CATSDHVTGGSFNEQFF
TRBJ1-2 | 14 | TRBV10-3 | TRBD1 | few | TGTGCCATCAGTGAGTCGAGCCAGGGGGTCGGCTACACCTTC | CAISESSQGVGYTF
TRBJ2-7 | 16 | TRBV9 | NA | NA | TGTGCCAGCAGCGTAGGGAGCGGCCTAGGCGCCTACGAGCAGTACTTC | CASSVGSGLGAYEQYF
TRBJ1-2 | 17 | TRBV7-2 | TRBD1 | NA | TGTGCCAGCAGCTTACAGACCCCCGGGACAGGTAACTATGGCTACACCTTC | CASSLQTPGTGNYGYTF
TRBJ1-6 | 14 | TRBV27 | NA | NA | TGTGCCAGCAGTCGGACTTTCGCCGGTTCACCCCTCCACTTT | CASSRTFAGSPLHF
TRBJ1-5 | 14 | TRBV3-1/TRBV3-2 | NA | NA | TGTGCCAGCAGCCAAGCAGGGGTGCGAGGGCCCCAGCATTTT | CASSQAGVRGPQHF
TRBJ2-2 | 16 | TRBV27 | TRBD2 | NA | TGTGCCAGCAGTACACCTAGCGGGGACAACACCGGGGAGCTGTTTTTT | CASSTPSGDNTGELFF
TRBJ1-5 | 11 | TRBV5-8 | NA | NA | TGTGCCAGCACCCGAATCGGGCCCCAGCATTTT | CASTRIGPQHF
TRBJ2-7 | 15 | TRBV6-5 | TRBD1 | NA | TGTGCCAGCAGTTACTCCACGACAGGGTCCTACGAGCAGTACTTC | CASSYSTTGSYEQYF
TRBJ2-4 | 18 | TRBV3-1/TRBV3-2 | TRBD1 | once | TGTGCCAGCAGCCAAGATCTCGGTGGCTGGGACAGCAAAAACATTCAGTACTTC | CASSQDLGGWDSKNIQYF
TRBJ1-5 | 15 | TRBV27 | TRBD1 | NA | TGTGCCAGCAGTCCCCTGGACAGGAGCAATCAGCCCCAGCATTTT | CASSPLDRSNQPQHF
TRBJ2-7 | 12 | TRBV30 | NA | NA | TGTGCCTGGGCTCTCCAGGGGAACGAGCAGTACTTC | CAWALQGNEQYF
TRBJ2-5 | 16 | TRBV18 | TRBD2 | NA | TGTGCCAGCTCACCAGGGACTAGCGGGGCACAAGAGACCCAGTACTTC | CASSPGTSGAQETQYF
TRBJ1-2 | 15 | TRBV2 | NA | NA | TGTGCCAGCATCGTAGGGACAACGGCTAACTATGGCTACACCTTC | CASIVGTTANYGYTF
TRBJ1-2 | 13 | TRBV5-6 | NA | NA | TGTGCCAGCAGTTTGAAAGCGGGATTTGGCTACACCTTC | CASSLKAGFGYTF
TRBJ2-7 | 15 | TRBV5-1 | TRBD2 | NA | TGCGCCAGCAGCTATGGGGGACTAGCGGGAGCCGAGCAGTACTTC | CASSYGGLAGAEQYF
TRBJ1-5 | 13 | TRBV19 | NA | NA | TGTGCCAGTAGTACAGGGGCCAATCAGCCCCAGCATTTT | CASSTGANQPQHF
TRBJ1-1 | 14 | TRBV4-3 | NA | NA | TGCGCCAGCAGCCAAGAAGGAGGGTATGGTGAAGCTTTCTTT | CASSQEGGYGEAFF
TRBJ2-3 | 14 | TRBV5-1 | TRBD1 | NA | TGCGCCAGCAGCCCGGGACAGGGGAAAGATACGCAGTATTTT | CASSPGQGKDTQYF
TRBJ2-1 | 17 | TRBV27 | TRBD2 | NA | TGTGCCAGCAGTTTAGGGCTAGCGGGAGGGCCCTCCAATGAGCAGTTCTTC | CASSLGLAGGPSNEQFF
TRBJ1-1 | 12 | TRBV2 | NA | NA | TGTGCCAGCACCCAACGCCAGACTGAAGCTTTCTTT | CASTQRQTEAFF
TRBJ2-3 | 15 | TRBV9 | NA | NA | TGTGCCAGCAGCGCCACAGGGCTAGGGACAGATACGCAGTATTTT | CASSATGLGTDTQYF
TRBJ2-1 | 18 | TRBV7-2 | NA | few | TGTGCCAGCAGCTCGGAGGGGTCTAGCAGGCGGAAAGGAAATGAGCAGTTCTTC | CASSSEGSSRRKGNEQFF
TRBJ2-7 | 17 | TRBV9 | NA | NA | TGTGCCAGCAGCGTAGGAAGTTTTGGCGGGAAGGTTTACGAGCAGTACTTC | CASSVGSFGGKVYEQYF
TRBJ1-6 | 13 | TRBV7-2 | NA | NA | TGTGCCAGCAGCCTCGGTCTGAATTCACCCCTCCACTTT | CASSLGLNSPLHF
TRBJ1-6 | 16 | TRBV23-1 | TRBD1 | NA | TGCGCCAGCGGTAACCGGGACAGGGGGCGAGGATCACCCCTCCACTTT | CASGNRDRGRGSPLHF
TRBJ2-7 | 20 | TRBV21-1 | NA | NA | TGTGCCAGCAGCAAAGCGCTTTTTCGGACTAGAGGGACTAGAAGCTACGAGCAGTACTTC | CASSKALFRTRGTRSYEQYF
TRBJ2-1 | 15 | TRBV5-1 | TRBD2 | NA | TGCGCCAGCAGCGTAAAAGCGGGAGGGAACAATGAGCAGTTCTTC | CASSVKAGGNNEQFF
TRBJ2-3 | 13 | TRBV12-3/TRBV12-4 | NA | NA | TGTGCCAGCAGTTTAGGGCAAACAGATACGCAGTATTTT | CASSLGQTDTQYF
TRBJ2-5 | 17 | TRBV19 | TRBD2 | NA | TGTGCCAGTAGTTCCAGGAGACTAGCGGGAGAACAAGAGACCCAGTACTTC | CASSSRRLAGEQETQYF
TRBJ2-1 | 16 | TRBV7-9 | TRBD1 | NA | TGTGCCAGCAGCTTTTGGACAGGGGGCTCCTACAATGAGCAGTTCTTC | CASSFWTGGSYNEQFF
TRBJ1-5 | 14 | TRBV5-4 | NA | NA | TGTGCCAGCAGCGTGACGGGCGGGCATCAGCCCCAGCATTTT | CASSVTGGHQPQHF